This TCR beta chain was sequenced in a study of T cell changes during pregnancy in multiple sclerosis. Profiled with immunoSEQ multiplex PCR; TCRdb holds only in-frame clones, not every one. The sample lists around 74,000 clones, 70% to 90% occurring once. The trim removed 7 bases at V and 7 bases at J, leaving 9 bases unmatched. CDR1 is MDHEN and CDR2 is SYDVKM in the germline V gene. The CDR3 runs to 14 residues. The rearrangement links TRBV28 to TRBJ2-2; the match to TRBD1 covers 7 bases. Sample: peripheral blood, taken before pregnancy. The receptor was derived from a female donor with multiple sclerosis, enrolled in a pregnancy study. CDR3 protein: CASMGNRGFGELFF. The CDR3 nucleotides are TGTGCCAGCATGGGCAACAGGGGTTTCGGGGAGCTGTTTTTT. Filled out from reference TRBV28 and TRBJ2-2, the complete variable domain reads DVKVTQSSRYLVKRTGEKVFLECVQDMDHENMFWYRQDPGLGLRLIYFSYDVKMKEKGDIPEGYSVSREKKERFSLILESASTNQTSMYLCASMGNRGFGELFFGEGSRLTVL.